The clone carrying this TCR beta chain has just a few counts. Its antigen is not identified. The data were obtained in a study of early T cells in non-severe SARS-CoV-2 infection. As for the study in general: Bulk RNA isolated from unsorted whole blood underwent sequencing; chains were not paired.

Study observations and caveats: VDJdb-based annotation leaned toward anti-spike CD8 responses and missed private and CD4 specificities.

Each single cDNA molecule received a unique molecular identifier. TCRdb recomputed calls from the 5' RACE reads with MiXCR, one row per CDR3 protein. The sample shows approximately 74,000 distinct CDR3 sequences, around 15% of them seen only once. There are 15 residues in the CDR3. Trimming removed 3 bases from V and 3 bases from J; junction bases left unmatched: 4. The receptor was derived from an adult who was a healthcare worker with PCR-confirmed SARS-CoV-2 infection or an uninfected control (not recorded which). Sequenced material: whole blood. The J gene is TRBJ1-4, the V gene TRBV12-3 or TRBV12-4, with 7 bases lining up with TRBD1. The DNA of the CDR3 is TGTGCCAGCAGTTTCTGGGGACAGTCTAATGAAAAACTGTTTTTT. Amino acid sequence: CASSFWGQSNEKLFF.